A single sample gave rise to the 24 T cell receptor beta chains below, sequenced in a study of siplizumab effects on memory and regulatory T cells. The assay was immunoSEQ multiplex PCR, and TCRdb's table has in-frame clones only and misses some. This table has some 100,000 clones, 93% appearing once. Sequencing input: CD8+ T cells sorted from blood. The receptors were sampled from a human donor in good health.

This chain connects TRBV7-9 to TRBJ2-5; D possibly matches TRBD1 or TRBD2 (6 bases each). CDR1 and CDR2 from the germline V gene are SEHNR and FQNEAQ (reference sequence). V was trimmed by 1 base and J by 5 bases, leaving 11 bases between them. This CDR3 has 14 amino acids. CDR3 residues: CASSLVGGRETQYF. The CDR3 DNA sequence: TGTGCCAGCAGCTTAGTGGGGGGCCGGGAGACCCAGTACTTC.

The chain carries TRBV19 and TRBJ2-7; D unclear. The CDR3 loop spans 14 amino acids. Germline CDR1 LNHDA, CDR2 SQIVND (reference sequence). Trimming left V 3 bases short and J 0 bases short, with 9 bases between. CDR3: CASSITSTSYEQYF. The CDR3 nucleotides read TGTGCCAGTAGTATTACCTCCACCTCCTACGAGCAGTACTTC.

The rearrangement joins TRBV19 to TRBJ2-7; perhaps TRBD1 as D (5 bases). Germline values: CDR1 LNHDA, CDR2 SQIVND (reference sequence). The length of the CDR3 is 13 residues. V dropped 5 bases and J dropped 3 bases, with 11 bases sitting between them. The CDR3 nucleotides read TGTGCCAGTAGTTGGGGCAAGGACTACGAGCAGTACTTC. Translation gives CASSWGKDYEQYF.

This chain's CDR3 is CASSVSGGAFAPDYEQYF. The DNA for the CDR3 is TGTGCCAGCAGCGTAAGCGGGGGCGCATTTGCCCCGGACTACGAGCAGTACTTC. The V and J genes are TRBV9 and TRBJ2-7; 8 positions match TRBD2. Germline values: CDR1 SGDLS, CDR2 YYNGEE. V was pared by 1 base and J by 3 bases, with 15 bases of the junction left unmatched. The CDR3 is 18 residues long.

Only a few counts were recorded for this clone. This rearrangement joins TRBV5-8 to TRBJ1-6; D remains unclear. The V gene's germline CDR1 is SGHTS and CDR2 YDEGEE. The CDR3 has 11 amino acids. The germline V and J ends were trimmed by 1 base and 13 bases, with 6 bases remaining between them. This CDR3 is CASSLIFPLHF. Here the CDR3 DNA reads TGTGCCAGCAGCTTGATCTTCCCCCTCCACTTT.

The chain couples TRBV7-2 to TRBJ1-4; D unclear. The germline gives CDR1 SGHTA, CDR2 FQGNSA. The CDR3 is 15 residues long. V was cut by 5 bases and J by 7 bases, with 17 bases left in between. CDR3 region: CASSPAVSASEKLFF. In nucleotides, the CDR3 is TGTGCCAGCAGCCCCGCGGTGTCGGCGAGTGAAAAACTGTTTTTT.

The chain joins TRBV15 to TRBJ2-7; D perhaps matches TRBD2 (6 bases). The germline gives CDR1 LNHNV, CDR2 YYDKDF (reference sequence). V was cut by 6 bases and J by 6 bases, with 9 bases left in between. The CDR3 runs to 11 residues. CDR3 in amino acids: CATRGGPEQYF. The CDR3 nucleotides read TGTGCCACCAGGGGGGGACCCGAGCAGTACTTC.

The J gene is TRBJ1-1, the V gene TRBV27; D remains ambiguous. Trimming pared 6 bases from V and 3 bases from J, leaving 5 bases between. The CDR3 is made up of 11 amino acids. Germline V CDR1 and CDR2: MNHEY, SMNVEV (reference sequence). CDR3 amino acids: CASRQYTEAFF. In DNA form, the CDR3 reads TGTGCCAGCAGGCAGTACACTGAAGCTTTCTTT.

The chain has TRBV7-3 and TRBJ2-2; D gene uncertain. Per germline, CDR1 SGHTA and CDR2 FQGTGA. Trimming removed 5 bases from V and 5 bases from J, with 6 bases in between. The CDR3 loop spans 12 amino acids. The CDR3 DNA sequence: TGTGCCAGCAGCCCGATAACCGGGGAGCTGTTTTTT. This encodes CASSPITGELFF.

V gene TRBV6-6 combines with J gene TRBJ2-1; 7 bases are a match to TRBD2. CDR3 length equals 13 residues. Trimming at V came to 5 bases and at J to 8 bases, leaving 6 bases not matched to a gene. Germline CDR1 MNHNY, CDR2 SVGAGI (reference sequence). In DNA form, the CDR3 reads TGTGCCAGCAGTCAGACTAGCAGCGATGAGCAGTTCTTC. Translated, it gives CASSQTSSDEQFF.

The chain recombines TRBV7-2 with TRBJ2-5; D not certain. This CDR3 region has 15 residues. The germline V gene has CDR1 SGHTA and CDR2 FQGNSA. The V and J ends lost 0 bases and 4 bases respectively, with 12 bases between them. CDR3 nucleotide sequence: TGTGCCAGCAGCTTAGCGCACGGTATAGGAGAGACCCAGTACTTC. Amino acids: CASSLAHGIGETQYF.

This chain joins TRBV15 and TRBJ1-1, with D perhaps matching TRBD1 (5 bases). Germline V gene sequence: CDR1 LNHNV, CDR2 YYDKDF (reference sequence). Trimming cost V 0 bases and J 1 base, with 6 bases left between them. The CDR3 consists of 14 residues. CDR3 in amino acids: CATSREGENTEAFF. The CDR3 nucleotides are TGTGCCACCAGCAGAGAAGGGGAGAACACTGAAGCTTTCTTT.

This clone was detected only once. J is TRBJ2-5 and V is TRBV6-5; D possibly matches TRBD1 or TRBD2 (6 bases each). The CDR3 is made up of 14 amino acids. The V gene's germline CDR1 is MNHEY and CDR2 SVGAGI. V was pared by 0 bases and J by 6 bases, with 11 bases between. CDR3 DNA sequence: TGTGCCAGCAGTTACTCCGGGGGCACGAAGACCCAGTACTTC. Translating gives CASSYSGGTKTQYF.

The V call is TRBV27, the J call TRBJ2-1; 9 bases match TRBD1. The CDR3 totals 17 residues. The ends lost 2 bases at V and 4 bases at J; junction bases unmatched: 9. Germline CDR1 is MNHEY and CDR2 is SMNVEV (reference sequence). As DNA, the CDR3 is TGTGCCAGCAGTTTAAACGCCGGGACAGGGTTATACAATGAGCAGTTCTTC. Translated, it gives CASSLNAGTGLYNEQFF.

V and J are TRBV6-1 and TRBJ2-7, with D possibly TRBD1 on 6 matching bases. The length of the CDR3 is 15 residues. The V end lost 2 bases, the J end lost 0 bases, and 11 bases lay between the germline ends. The V gene's germline CDR1 is MNHNS and CDR2 SASEGT. For the CDR3, the DNA is TGTGCCAGCAGTGAATTCGCCAGGGGCTCCTACGAGCAGTACTTC. Its protein is CASSEFARGSYEQYF.

The chain uses TRBV9 and TRBJ1-4; possible D gene TRBD1, 5 bases. This CDR3 region has 18 residues. Deletions cut 0 bases from V and 5 bases from J, with 20 bases between. Germline CDR1 SGDLS, CDR2 YYNGEE. CDR3 nucleotides: TGTGCCAGCAGCGTAGTTGTCGGGCTTCAGGGAGGGAATGAAAAACTGTTTTTT. Translated, it gives CASSVVVGLQGGNEKLFF.

V usage is TRBV6-5 and J usage is TRBJ2-2; TRBD1 matches at 8 bases. With 2 bases clipped from V and 7 bases from J, the junction kept 3 bases outside the gene matches. CDR3 length: 14 amino acids. The germline gives CDR1 MNHEY, CDR2 SVGAGI. The CDR3 DNA follows: TGTGCCAGCAGTTACACAGGGGGTGTCGGGGAGCTGTTTTTT. Residues: CASSYTGGVGELFF.

The chain couples TRBV27 to TRBJ2-7; 11 nucleotides agree with TRBD1. The CDR3 runs 16 residues. The germline V gene has CDR1 MNHEY and CDR2 SMNVEV (reference sequence). V was pared by 3 bases and J by 1 base, with 5 bases of the junction left unmatched. CDR3 in amino acids: CASSLSGQGGSYEQYF. For the CDR3, the DNA is TGTGCCAGCAGTTTGTCGGGACAGGGGGGGTCCTACGAGCAGTACTTC.

This clone has just a few counts. The genes are TRBV19 and TRBJ1-1, with 9 bases aligning to TRBD1. J was trimmed by 7 bases and V by 4 bases; bases with no gene match: 4. From germline, CDR1 is LNHDA and CDR2 SQIVND (reference sequence). The CDR3 runs to 13 residues. CDR3 coding DNA: TGTGCCAGTAGTAGGGACAGGGCCATTGAAGCTTTCTTT. Its protein product is CASSRDRAIEAFF.

Comment on this clone: At one end, the junction sequence differs from germline, possibly due to a read error. V is TRBV7-7 and J is TRBJ2-3; the match to TRBD2 covers 10 bases. Germline V gene lookup returns CDR1 SSHAT and CDR2 FNYEAQ (reference sequence). The CDR3 loop spans 16 amino acids. The CDR3 DNA reads TGTGCTAGCAGCTTTCGTCCTAGCGGGAGTCCAGATACGCAGTATTTT. Its protein is CASSFRPSGSPDTQYF.

The CDR3 reads CASSPVTGKNTGELFF. CDR3 nucleotides: TGTGCCAGCAGTCCAGTGACAGGGAAAAACACCGGGGAGCTGTTTTTT. The rearrangement joins TRBV27 to TRBJ2-2; TRBD1 agrees at 7 bases. V lost 5 bases to trimming and J lost 2 bases; unmatched junction nucleotides: 8. CDR1 MNHEY and CDR2 SMNVEV come from the germline V gene (reference sequence). The CDR3 has 16 amino acids.

The chain links TRBV4-2 to TRBJ2-5; TRBD2 matches 7 bases. After removal of 0 bases from V and 3 bases from J, the junction contained 4 bases not matched to a gene. This CDR3 has 15 amino acids. Germline V lookup: CDR1 LGHNA, CDR2 YNFKEQ. CDR3 sequence reads: CASSQEASGEETQYF. CDR3 sequence (DNA): TGTGCCAGCAGCCAAGAGGCTAGCGGAGAAGAGACCCAGTACTTC.

This clone occurred once. V usage is TRBV2 and J usage is TRBJ2-3; 8 positions agree with TRBD2. The CDR3 has 16 residues. Germline V gene lookup returns CDR1 SNHLY and CDR2 FYNNEI. J was trimmed by 2 bases and V by 6 bases; bases with no gene match: 10. DNA of the CDR3: TGTGCCAGCAGAAGGATTGAGCGGGGGCCCACAGATACGCAGTATTTT. This gives the protein CASRRIERGPTDTQYF.

J is TRBJ2-3 and V is TRBV29-1, with 7 positions matching TRBD2. Germline CDR1 is SQVTM and CDR2 is ANQGSEA. The CDR3 consists of 17 residues. Germline trimming cut 6 bases from V and 2 bases from J; bases unmatched to any gene: 17. The chain's CDR3 is CSVAGLLLASNTDTQYF. CDR3 DNA: TGCAGCGTAGCAGGACTGCTACTAGCGTCCAACACAGATACGCAGTATTTT.